The rows below give T cell receptor beta chains drawn from one sample of a study of cytomegalovirus exposure and HLA in healthy donors. Clones were sequenced by immunoSEQ multiplex PCR, and TCRdb holds only the in-frame ones, with some missing. The profile shows 200,000 to 250,000 clones, around 80% of them singletons. The sequenced material came from PBMCs. These receptor sequences come from a woman aged 60 to 75 in good health and CMV-seropositive. CDR3s include the opening cysteine and the closing phenylalanine or tryptophan. The D gene is left open where the match is weak. The size entry is marked missing in some rows and otherwise reads once, few, many or a size class.

>TRBV28|TRBJ2-7|once|TRBD1
TGTGCCAGCAGTTCCCCCGGACAGGGGGCAGGGGAGCAGTACTTC
CASSSPGQGAGEQYF
>TRBV6-5|TRBJ2-3|few|.
TGTGCCAGCAGTTACGGGAGGTGGAACACAGATACGCAGTATTTT
CASSYGRWNTDTQYF
>TRBV14|TRBJ1-1|.|.
TGTGCCAGCAGCCAAGGGGGGGGTAGGCCTGAAGCTTTCTTT
CASSQGGGRPEAFF
>TRBV27|TRBJ1-2|.|TRBD1
TGTGCCAGCAGCCGCCTGGGACAGGTGGGCTCCTATGGCTACACCTTC
CASSRLGQVGSYGYTF
>TRBV2|TRBJ1-3|.|.
TGTGCCAGAAAGACAGACTCTGGAAACACCATATATTTT
CARKTDSGNTIYF
>TRBV5-1|TRBJ1-1|.|.
TGCGCCAGCAGCTTACTTAACACTGAAGCTTTCTTT
CASSLLNTEAFF
>TRBV5-8|TRBJ2-1|.|TRBD2
TGTGCCAGCAGCTTGGGACTAGCTCACAATGAGCAGTTCTTC
CASSLGLAHNEQFF
>TRBV4-1|TRBJ2-6|.|.
TGCGCCAGCAGCCAAGTGACCAGGGCCCCTGGGGCCAACGTCCTGACTTTC
CASSQVTRAPGANVLTF
>TRBV4-1|TRBJ1-2|.|TRBD1
TGCGCCAGCAGCCACCCGGACAGGTTCTATGGCTACACCTTC
CASSHPDRFYGYTF
>TRBV5-1|TRBJ2-7|.|.
TGCGCCAGCAGCTTGGTTTCGGGGGTTTACTACGAGCAGTACTTC
CASSLVSGVYYEQYF
>TRBV14|TRBJ2-7|.|.
TGTGCCAGCAGCCATTACAGGGACGAGCAGTACTTC
CASSHYRDEQYF
>TRBV19|TRBJ1-5|.|.
TGTGCCAGTAGTCCCCCCAGGAACCCAACCCAGCATTTT
CASSPPRNPTQHF
>TRBV19|TRBJ2-7|.|TRBD1
TGTGCCAGTAGTTTAGAAGGGGGCTCGCACGAGCAGTACTTC
CASSLEGGSHEQYF
>TRBV28|TRBJ2-2|.|TRBD1
TGTGCCAGCAGTTTACCCCCCTTCCGGACAGGCTCCTCGAACACCGGGGAGCTGTTTTTT
CASSLPPFRTGSSNTGELFF